This entry lists 12 T cell receptor beta chains sequenced from one sample in a study of T-cell memory formation after mild COVID-19. TCRdb itself ran the 5' RACE reads through MiXCR, one entry per CDR3 protein. The profile shows approximately 490,000 distinct CDR3 sequences, 20% of them singletons. Sequenced input: PBMCs or a T cell subset sorted from them (not recorded which). The receptors were gathered from an adult woman who had mild COVID-19 (a few samples of this study predate the infection). Cell type and time point are not known.

CDR3 in amino acids: CASSQEGLEQFF. As DNA, the CDR3 is TGTGCCAGCAGCCAAGAAGGGCTTGAGCAGTTCTTC. This chain joins TRBV3-1 and TRBJ2-1; D gene uncertain. V was pared by 0 bases and J by 9 bases, with 6 bases between. Germline V gene data show CDR1 as LGHDT and CDR2 as YNNKEL (reference sequence). This CDR3 contains 12 residues.

There are a few counts of this clonotype. V is TRBV7-9 and J is TRBJ2-1, with a weak D call TRBD2 (7 bases). Germline CDR1 reads SEHNR; CDR2 reads FQNEAQ (reference sequence). This CDR3 has 16 residues. The germline V and J ends were trimmed by 5 bases and 7 bases, with 21 bases remaining between them. CDR3 amino acids: CASSIPGGIRVNEQFF. The CDR3 DNA is TGTGCCAGCAGCATACCGGGGGGCATTAGGGTAAATGAGCAGTTCTTC.

V gene TRBV9 combines with J gene TRBJ2-2; D is ambiguous. The CDR3 loop spans 13 amino acids. CDR1 is SGDLS, CDR2 YYNGEE, per germline. V was trimmed by 0 bases and J by 8 bases, leaving 8 bases between them. CDR3 in amino acids: CASSVGSAGELFF. The CDR3 DNA is TGTGCCAGCAGCGTAGGGTCCGCTGGGGAGCTGTTTTTT.

This clonotype has a count of ten or more. V is TRBV6-2 or TRBV6-3 and J is TRBJ2-7; no firm D call. CDR1 and CDR2 (germline): MNHEY, SVGEGT. V lost 3 bases and J lost 3, with 9 bases in between. This CDR3 comprises 13 residues. CDR3 in DNA: TGTGCCAGCAGTTATAAGGAAAACTACGAGCAGTACTTC. Translating it yields CASSYKENYEQYF.

The rearrangement uses TRBV3-1 and TRBJ2-5; D possibly corresponds to TRBD2 (6 bases). CDR3 length equals 14 residues. Deletions cut 4 bases from V and 7 bases from J, with 16 bases between. Germline loops: CDR1 LGHDT, CDR2 YNNKEL (reference sequence). The CDR3 reads CASSRGPGEATQYF. In DNA form, the CDR3 reads TGTGCCAGCAGCCGGGGTCCGGGGGAAGCGACCCAGTACTTC.

The chain employs TRBV10-3 and TRBJ1-2; 7 bases map to TRBD1. Per the germline V gene, CDR1 is ENHRY and CDR2 is SYGVKD. The CDR3 consists of 15 residues. J lost 4 bases, V lost 5 bases, and 10 bases had no gene match. The CDR3 region has the DNA TGTGCCATCAGTAACTCCGGGACAGCAGTCTATGGCTACACCTTC. This codes for CAISNSGTAVYGYTF.

This chain links TRBV5-1 with TRBJ2-5, with D perhaps TRBD1 (6 bases). There are 14 residues in the CDR3. In germline, CDR1 is SGHRS, CDR2 YFSETQ. The V end lost 0 bases, the J end lost 3 bases, and 9 bases lay between the germline ends. DNA of the CDR3: TGCGCCAGCAGCTTGGCTGGGACAAAAGAGACCCAGTACTTC. This gives the protein CASSLAGTKETQYF.

V and J are TRBV19 and TRBJ2-3; D might be TRBD2 (5 bases). The CDR3 is made up of 13 amino acids. Germline CDR1 LNHDA, CDR2 SQIVND (reference sequence). The ends were cut back, 2 bases at V and 6 bases at J, with 9 bases in the middle. Written as DNA, the CDR3 is TGTGCCAGTAGTATAAGGGAGTGGGATACGCAGTATTTT. It translates to CASSIREWDTQYF.

This clonotype has a single count. V usage is TRBV4-1 and J usage is TRBJ2-1; 13 nucleotides align to TRBD2. With 3 bases clipped from V and 9 bases from J, the junction kept 8 bases outside the gene matches. The CDR3 runs 16 residues. Germline V gene lookup returns CDR1 MGHRA and CDR2 YSYEKL. The CDR3 bases are TGCGCCAGCAGCCACCCTGGACTAGCGGGGGACCTTGAGCAGTTCTTC. Protein product: CASSHPGLAGDLEQFF.

This clonotype has only a few counts. The chain joins TRBV5-1 to TRBJ1-1; the D is unclear. In germline, CDR1 is SGHRS, CDR2 YFSETQ. This CDR3 is built from 14 residues. The germline V and J ends were trimmed by 4 bases and 3 bases, with 13 bases remaining between them. CDR3 in DNA: TGCGCCAGCAGCCCAACACGGTTGGACACTGAAGCTTTCTTT. Protein product: CASSPTRLDTEAFF.

This chain uses TRBV20-1 with TRBJ2-7; 7 nucleotides line up with TRBD2. CDR1 and CDR2 (germline): DFQATT, SNEGSKA (reference sequence). Trimming at V came to 3 bases and at J to 3 bases, leaving 11 bases not matched to a gene. The CDR3 is made up of 15 amino acids. The CDR3 spells CSASEPGTNYYEQYF. The CDR3 DNA follows: TGCAGTGCTAGTGAGCCCGGGACTAATTACTACGAGCAGTACTTC.

Only a few counts were recorded for this clonotype. V gene TRBV6-1 combines with J gene TRBJ2-3; D ambiguous. The V gene lost 6 bases and the J gene lost 4 bases, with 14 bases spanning the gap. This CDR3 region has 14 residues. Germline CDR1 reads MNHNS; CDR2 reads SASEGT. The CDR3 protein is CASSGLSGSDTQYF. In DNA form, the CDR3 reads TGTGCCAGCAGCGGATTGTCGGGTTCAGATACGCAGTATTTT.